This entry lists 30 T cell receptor beta chains sequenced from one sample in a study of control samples from healthy donors and cancer patients (TCRdb year 2020). Library preparation employed the immunoSEQ multiplex PCR assay. TCRdb holds this immuneACCESS table with in-frame rearrangements only. Some clones are missing; in checked studies, unresolved V genes explain under half, and the rest has no known cause. The sample table lists over 150,000 clones, 94% of them with a count of one. The ten largest account for around 15% of the sample. The material sequenced was PBMCs. The origin of the receptors is a man aged 55 to 69 with colorectal cancer.

This chain connects TRBV13 to TRBJ2-5; 7 bases map to TRBD2. The CDR3 is 14 residues long. Trimming took 0 bases from V and 5 from J; bases not matched to a gene: 3. Germline V lookup: CDR1 PRHDT, CDR2 FYEKMQ (reference sequence). Here the CDR3 reads CASSLGEGGETQYF. CDR3 sequence (DNA): TGTGCCAGCAGCTTAGGAGAGGGAGGGGAGACCCAGTACTTC.

CDR3 in DNA: TGTGCCAGCAGTGAAGCGGCATACGAGCAGTACTTC. Amino acid sequence: CASSEAAYEQYF. The J gene is TRBJ2-7, the V gene TRBV6-1; D ambiguous. With 0 bases removed from V and 4 bases from J, the gap between germline ends came to 4 bases. Looked up from germline, CDR1 is MNHNS and CDR2 is SASEGT. The CDR3 spans 12 residues.

The chain has TRBV10-2 and TRBJ1-2; maybe TRBD1 (6 bases). The ends were cut back, 2 bases at V and 7 bases at J, with 14 bases in the middle. The CDR3 is made up of 14 amino acids. Germline V gene sequence: CDR1 WSHSY, CDR2 SAAADI. The CDR3 nucleotides are TGCGCCAGCAGTGAGCGGCACAGGGATTCTGGCTACACCTTC. Translated, it gives CASSERHRDSGYTF.

The chain uses TRBV18 and TRBJ1-2, with a weak D call TRBD1 (5 bases). Germline CDR1 is KGHSH and CDR2 is LQKENI. The length of the CDR3 is 16 residues. Trimming stripped 0 bases from V and 3 bases from J, with 14 bases between. This CDR3 reads CASSPPVRGADYGYTF. CDR3 in DNA: TGTGCCAGCTCACCACCGGTACGGGGCGCGGACTATGGCTACACCTTC.

The chain couples TRBV5-6 to TRBJ2-2; TRBD2 is a possible D gene (5 bases). Trimming pared 4 bases from V and 8 bases from J, leaving 12 bases between. In germline, CDR1 is SGHDT, CDR2 YYEEEE. This CDR3 region has 13 residues. CDR3 loop: CASSLRTVGELFF. The CDR3, as DNA: TGTGCCAGCAGCCTCCGGACTGTAGGGGAGCTGTTTTTT.

This sequence joins TRBV7-8 and TRBJ2-7, with 8 bases that match TRBD1. The CDR3 runs to 14 residues. The V and J ends lost 1 base and 6 bases, in that order; junction bases with no gene match: 5. The V gene's germline CDR1 is SGHVS and CDR2 FQNEAQ. CDR3 in DNA: TGTGCCAGCAGCTTAGAATGGACAGGGATCGAGCAGTACTTC. Amino acids: CASSLEWTGIEQYF.

This sequence joins TRBV7-6 and TRBJ2-1; 8 bases map to TRBD2. With V trimmed by 5 bases and J by 9 bases, 12 bases remained unmatched. Germline V CDR1 and CDR2: SGHVS, FNYEAQ. The CDR3 has 15 amino acids. CDR3 protein: CASSTRRGEYGEQFF. The DNA for the CDR3 is TGTGCCAGCAGCACCAGGCGGGGGGAGTACGGTGAGCAGTTCTTC. The full variable domain, with the rest looked up from reference TRBV7-6 and TRBJ2-1, is GAGVSQSPRYKVTKRGQDVALRCDPISGHVSLYWYRQALGQGPEFLTYFNYEAQQDKSGLPNDRFSAERPEGSISTLTIQRTEQRDSAMYRCASSTRRGEYGEQFFGPGTRLTVL.

The gene calls are TRBV6-6 and TRBJ2-3; no clear D gene. V was clipped by 2 bases and J by 1 base, with 7 bases between them. There are 14 residues in the CDR3. Germline CDR1 reads MNHNY; CDR2 reads SVGAGI (reference sequence). The CDR3 region is CASSYGLGTDTQYF. CDR3 DNA: TGTGCCAGCAGTTACGGGCTCGGCACAGATACGCAGTATTTT.

The chain recombines TRBV6-1 with TRBJ2-1; a possible D gene is TRBD1 (6 bases). The germline V gene has CDR1 MNHNS and CDR2 SASEGT. The CDR3 has 14 residues. The V end was cut by 3 bases, the J end by 6 bases, with 12 bases between. The CDR3 loop reads CASSEAGVINEQFF. Written as DNA, the CDR3 is TGTGCCAGCAGTGAGGCAGGGGTTATCAATGAGCAGTTCTTC.

In DNA form, the CDR3 reads TGTGCCAGCAGTCCGCAGAGCCCGGGTCAAGAGCAGTACTTC. Translating it yields CASSPQSPGQEQYF. J is TRBJ2-7 and V is TRBV27; D remains unclear. The CDR3 runs to 14 residues. Germline CDR1 reads MNHEY; CDR2 reads SMNVEV (reference sequence). V lost 5 bases and J lost 7, with 18 bases in between.

This sequence joins TRBV24-1 and TRBJ1-2; TRBD1 aligns across 12 bases. Germline CDR1 KGHDR, CDR2 SFDVKD. This CDR3 spans 15 amino acids. With V trimmed by 6 bases and J by 7 bases, 8 bases remained unmatched. This chain's CDR3 is CATSSGQGASGGYTF. The CDR3 DNA follows: TGTGCCACCAGTTCGGGACAGGGGGCGTCAGGTGGCTACACCTTC.

This chain links TRBV6-5 with TRBJ1-2, with D perhaps matching TRBD1 (5 bases). Trimming took 2 bases from V and 5 from J, leaving 15 bases between them. This CDR3 region has 15 residues. From germline, CDR1 is MNHEY and CDR2 SVGAGI. CDR3 sequence (DNA): TGTGCCAGCAGTTACGGGCAGGGAAAAGGGTATGGCTACACCTTC. Protein: CASSYGQGKGYGYTF.

The chain combines TRBV10-1 with TRBJ2-5; 7 bases agree with TRBD1. Germline CDR1 and CDR2: WNHNN and SYGVQD (reference sequence). The length of the CDR3 is 15 residues. The V and J ends lost 6 bases and 8 bases, in that order; junction bases with no gene match: 15. CDR3 in amino acids: CASSQGLTGENTQYF. In DNA form, the CDR3 reads TGCGCCAGCAGCCAGGGGTTAACAGGGGAAAATACCCAGTACTTC.

The rearrangement uses TRBV7-8 and TRBJ2-7; 10 bases are shared with TRBD1. Trimming at V came to 5 bases and at J to 4 bases, leaving 8 bases not matched to a gene. There are 15 residues in the CDR3. Germline assignment: CDR1 SGHVS and CDR2 FQNEAQ. As DNA, the CDR3 is TGTGCCAGCAGCCGAGGGACAGGGGTTATTTACGAGCAGTACTTC. This sequence encodes CASSRGTGVIYEQYF.

The J gene is TRBJ2-7, the V gene TRBV29-1; the match to TRBD1 covers 8 bases. There are 15 residues in the CDR3. Germline assignment: CDR1 SQVTM and CDR2 ANQGSEA. The J segment lost 1 base and the V segment lost 3 bases, leaving 8 bases of the junction unmatched. The CDR3 coding sequence is TGCAGCGTTGACTACGGGCAGGGGGCTTCCTACGAGCAGTACTTC. Amino acids: CSVDYGQGASYEQYF.

This sequence joins TRBV10-3 and TRBJ2-1; the D is unclear. Trimming took off 8 bases at V and 3 bases at J, with 8 bases between the two ends. CDR3 size: 12 residues. Per germline, CDR1 ENHRY and CDR2 SYGVKD. The DNA for the CDR3 is TGTGCCATCTCTATGGACTACAATGAGCAGTTCTTC. This sequence encodes CAISMDYNEQFF.

This rearrangement joins TRBV5-5 to TRBJ2-7; 9 nucleotides agree with TRBD1. The J segment lost 1 base and the V segment lost 4 bases, leaving 3 bases of the junction unmatched. From germline, CDR1 is SGHKS and CDR2 YYEKEE (reference sequence). There are 14 residues in the CDR3. The CDR3 loop reads CASSAGTGSYEQYF. CDR3 DNA: TGTGCCAGCAGCGCCGGGACAGGGTCCTACGAGCAGTACTTC.

CDR3 sequence (DNA): TGTGCCAGCAGCATTGTGGACAGGAAAGGGGCTGAAGCTTTCTTT. Translating gives CASSIVDRKGAEAFF. V and J are TRBV21-1 and TRBJ1-1; the table's D call TRBD1 went unverified against the DNA. TRBV21-1 is labeled a pseudogene. CDR3 length equals 15 residues.

The chain has TRBV10-3 and TRBJ1-1, with D perhaps matching TRBD1 (6 bases). The V end lost 4 bases, the J end lost 4 bases, and 10 bases lay between the germline ends. CDR3 size: 13 residues. CDR1 and CDR2 (germline): ENHRY, SYGVKD. CDR3 sequence: CAISGTAGTEAFF. Written as DNA, the CDR3 is TGTGCCATCAGTGGGACAGCAGGCACTGAAGCTTTCTTT.

The gene calls are TRBV6-5 and TRBJ1-4; D gene uncertain. The CDR3 runs to 15 residues. The V end lost 2 bases, the J end lost 0 bases, and 7 bases lay between the germline ends. Germline V gives CDR1 MNHEY, CDR2 SVGAGI. CDR3 sequence reads: CASSYGPSTNEKLFF. The CDR3 DNA reads TGTGCCAGCAGTTACGGGCCTTCAACTAATGAAAAACTGTTTTTT.

The V gene is TRBV5-6, the J gene TRBJ1-1; D is unclear. The CDR3 contains 13 residues. In germline, CDR1 is SGHDT, CDR2 YYEEEE. The V and J ends lost 0 bases and 7 bases respectively, with 10 bases between them. CDR3 in DNA: TGTGCCAGCAGCTTGGCCGGCATGCGTGAAGCTTTCTTT. As protein: CASSLAGMREAFF. Full variable domain (outside the CDR3, taken from reference TRBV5-6 and TRBJ1-1): DAGVTQSPTHLIKTRGQQVTLRCSPKSGHDTVSWYQQALGQGPQFIFQYYEEEERQRGNFPDRFSGHQFPNYSSELNVNALLLGDSALYLCASSLAGMREAFFGQGTRLTVV.

This sequence joins TRBV6-5 and TRBJ1-1; TRBD1 might be the D (5 bases). From germline, CDR1 is MNHEY and CDR2 SVGAGI. V dropped 2 bases and J dropped 0 bases, with 10 bases sitting between them. This CDR3 comprises 15 residues. The CDR3 coding sequence is TGTGCCAGCAGTTACCAGGGAGCGATGAACACTGAAGCTTTCTTT. Translated: CASSYQGAMNTEAFF.

The chain links TRBV2 to TRBJ2-5; tentatively, D is TRBD2 (7 bases). The CDR3 totals 13 residues. CDR1 is SNHLY and CDR2 is FYNNEI in the germline V gene. The V gene lost 7 bases and the J gene lost 5 bases, with 14 bases spanning the gap. This CDR3 reads CASKGDYVETQYF. The DNA for the CDR3 is TGTGCCAGCAAGGGGGACTATGTGGAGACCCAGTACTTC.

The chain joins TRBV6-5 to TRBJ2-1, with TRBD2 matching 7 bases. This CDR3 has 16 amino acids. The J segment lost 1 base and the V segment lost 0 bases, leaving 3 bases of the junction unmatched. From germline, CDR1 is MNHEY and CDR2 SVGAGI. CDR3: CASSYSLAASYNEQFF. CDR3 nucleotide sequence: TGTGCCAGCAGTTACTCGCTAGCGGCATCCTACAATGAGCAGTTCTTC.

This chain connects TRBV9 to TRBJ1-5, with D hard to call. V gave up 2 bases and J gave up 3 bases, with 9 bases separating them. Germline V gives CDR1 SGDLS, CDR2 YYNGEE. The CDR3 loop spans 14 amino acids. DNA of the CDR3: TGTGCCAGCAGCGTGACGGATATCAATCAGCCCCAGCATTTT. Translating gives CASSVTDINQPQHF. Using reference TRBV9 and TRBJ1-5 for the parts outside the CDR3, the full variable domain is DSGVTQTPKHLITATGQRVTLRCSPRSGDLSVYWYQQSLDQGLQFLIQYYNGEERAKGNILERFSAQQFPDLHSELNLSSLELGDSALYFCASSVTDINQPQHFGDGTRLSIL.

The chain carries TRBV21-1 and TRBJ1-2; the D segment call TRBD1 is taken from the table without a DNA check. TRBV21-1 is annotated as a pseudogene. This CDR3 contains 16 residues. The CDR3 sequence is CASSKEWAGRNYGYTF. The CDR3 DNA follows: TGTGCCAGCAGCAAAGAATGGGCAGGCAGGAACTATGGCTACACCTTC.

The table lists this clone with a few counts. The chain carries TRBV1 and TRBJ2-7. TRBV1 is listed as a pseudogene. This CDR3 contains 17 residues. The CDR3 sequence: CTSSQGAGTSEGYEQYF. In nucleotides, the CDR3 is TGCACCAGCAGCCAGGGGGCGGGGACCTCGGAAGGATACGAGCAGTACTTC.

The rearrangement links TRBV7-2 to TRBJ1-2; a possible D gene is TRBD1 (5 bases). The V end lost 2 bases, the J end lost 4 bases, and 11 bases lay between the germline ends. Germline V gene data show CDR1 as SGHTA and CDR2 as FQGNSA. The CDR3 is 14 residues long. The CDR3 sequence is CASSLKSGLYGYTF. In DNA form, the CDR3 reads TGTGCCAGCAGCTTAAAATCGGGGCTCTATGGCTACACCTTC.

The rearrangement uses TRBV5-8 and TRBJ1-5; perhaps TRBD1 as D (6 bases). The CDR3 is 16 residues long. Germline CDR1 is SGHTS and CDR2 is YDEGEE. V was shortened by 4 bases and J by 1 base, with 15 bases between the two germline ends. The CDR3 spells CASSRGTGLSNQPQHF. The CDR3 bases are TGTGCCAGCAGCCGCGGCACAGGGCTCAGCAATCAGCCCCAGCATTTT. The full variable domain, its missing parts supplied by reference TRBV5-8 and TRBJ1-5, is EAGVTQSPTHLIKTRGQQATLRCSPISGHTSVYWYQQALGLGLQFLLWYDEGEERNRGNFPPRFSGRQFPNYSSELNVNALELEDSALYLCASSRGTGLSNQPQHFGDGTRLSIL.

This clone has just one count. The V call is TRBV13, the J call TRBJ2-3; 7 bases fit TRBD2. Germline CDR1 and CDR2: PRHDT and FYEKMQ (reference sequence). With V trimmed by 2 bases and J by 3 bases, 8 bases remained unmatched. The CDR3 totals 16 residues. DNA for the CDR3: TGTGCCAGCAGCTTAACGGGGGGTAAGGAAACAGATACGCAGTATTTT. It codes for CASSLTGGKETDTQYF. Full variable domain (outside the CDR3, taken from reference TRBV13 and TRBJ2-3): AAGVIQSPRHLIKEKRETATLKCYPIPRHDTVYWYQQGPGQDPQFLISFYEKMQSDKGSIPDRFSAQQFSDYHSELNMSSLELGDSALYFCASSLTGGKETDTQYFGPGTRLTVL.